What follows are 21 T cell receptor beta chains derived from one specimen sequenced in a study of shared T cell receptors in the human thymus. Only in-frame clones appear in the TCRdb table, and some are missing; sequencing was by immunoSEQ multiplex PCR. Of about 660,000 clones detected, approximately 88% appear once; the ten largest clones hold 0.0095% to 0.011%. In addition, the sample was reused for a study of human thymus T cells.

Sequenced: thymocytes. Every receptor here comes from a boy younger than two with a congenital heart defect.

This clone was observed a single time. This chain links TRBV29-1 with TRBJ2-7; 15 nucleotides line up with TRBD2. The CDR3 contains 18 residues. CDR1 SQVTM and CDR2 ANQGSEA come from the germline V gene. With V trimmed by 3 bases and J by 0 bases, 9 bases remained unmatched. The chain's CDR3 is CSVEVRGLAGGSSYEQYF. The CDR3 bases are TGCAGCGTTGAGGTTCGCGGACTAGCGGGAGGGAGCTCCTACGAGCAGTACTTC.

V is TRBV4-3 and J is TRBJ2-5; possible D gene TRBD2, 5 bases. The germline gives CDR1 LGHNA, CDR2 YSLEER. The CDR3 contains 16 residues. V lost 2 bases, J lost 1 base, and 14 bases lay in between. CDR3 in amino acids: CASSQHLGLGQETQYF. The CDR3 DNA reads as TGCGCCAGCAGCCAACACCTAGGACTGGGCCAAGAGACCCAGTACTTC.

In its sample, this clone was seen a few times. The chain combines TRBV4-1 with TRBJ2-1; no clear D gene. Germline CDR1 is MGHRA and CDR2 is YSYEKL. The CDR3 is 16 amino acids. The V gene lost 0 bases and the J gene lost 3 bases, with 12 bases spanning the gap. CDR3 loop: CASSQERVDFYNEQFF. The CDR3 coding sequence is TGCGCCAGCAGCCAAGAACGCGTAGACTTCTACAATGAGCAGTTCTTC.

To note about this clone: This specimen includes other DNA sequences encoding the same CDR3. The chain recombines TRBV4-2 with TRBJ2-3, with D possibly matching TRBD1 (7 bases). The CDR3 length is 16 residues. The germline V gene has CDR1 LGHNA and CDR2 YNFKEQ. With 0 bases removed from V and 0 bases from J, the gap between germline ends came to 10 bases. CDR3 coding DNA: TGTGCCAGCAGCCAAGACCCAGGGGGGAGCACAGATACGCAGTATTTT. Translating it yields CASSQDPGGSTDTQYF.

The chain has TRBV4-1 and TRBJ2-7; 7 nucleotides line up with TRBD1. J gave up 1 base and V 0 bases, and 9 bases lay outside the gene matches. The CDR3 runs to 17 residues. Germline V gene data show CDR1 as MGHRA and CDR2 as YSYEKL. For the CDR3, the DNA is TGCGCCAGCAGCCAAGAGGTTTCCCAGGGGGTATCCTACGAGCAGTACTTC. Protein product: CASSQEVSQGVSYEQYF.

The CDR3 sequence is CASSQSLSGSYEQYF. The CDR3 bases are TGCGCCAGCAGCCAATCCCTTAGCGGGTCCTACGAGCAGTACTTC. The rearrangement joins TRBV4-1 to TRBJ2-7; 7 bases line up with TRBD2. V lost 2 bases, J lost 1 base, and 5 bases stayed unmatched. Looked up from germline, CDR1 is MGHRA and CDR2 is YSYEKL. The CDR3 runs 15 residues.

A single count supports this clone. The chain carries TRBV9 and TRBJ2-2; 12 bases agree with TRBD2. The CDR3 runs 18 residues. The V gene's germline CDR1 is SGDLS and CDR2 YYNGEE. V shed 4 bases and J 6 bases; nucleotides not matched to a gene: 13. CDR3 loop: CASSLRLAGVGFPGELFF. The CDR3 DNA is TGTGCCAGCAGCTTAAGACTAGCGGGAGTGGGGTTCCCCGGGGAGCTGTTTTTT.

This chain joins TRBV4-2 and TRBJ2-1; D is perhaps TRBD2 (6 bases). The V end lost 0 bases, the J end lost 13 bases, and 19 bases lay between the germline ends. CDR3 size: 15 residues. Germline CDR1 and CDR2: LGHNA and YNFKEQ. The CDR3 coding sequence is TGTGCCAGCAGCCAAGATAGAGCGGCAGGGAGGCTACAGTTCTTC. It specifies CASSQDRAAGRLQFF.

V is TRBV7-9 and J is TRBJ2-3, with D maybe TRBD2 (6 bases). From germline, CDR1 is SEHNR and CDR2 FQNEAQ (reference sequence). V was clipped by 6 bases and J by 8 bases, with 18 bases between them. The CDR3 has 14 amino acids. The CDR3 DNA follows: TGTGCCAGCAGTAGGAGGGACGTGGACCCTACGCAGTATTTT. This sequence encodes CASSRRDVDPTQYF.

J is TRBJ1-4 and V is TRBV5-1, with a tentative D call TRBD1 (5 bases). Trimming took off 4 bases at V and 7 bases at J, with 17 bases between the two ends. Germline V gene sequence: CDR1 SGHRS, CDR2 YFSETQ. CDR3 size: 15 residues. Written as DNA, the CDR3 is TGCGCCAGCAGCCTCCCTTGGGATGGGGCTGAAAAACTGTTTTTT. It specifies CASSLPWDGAEKLFF.

V and J are TRBV6-5 and TRBJ2-6; TRBD1 aligns across 7 bases. V shed 6 bases and J 2 bases; nucleotides not matched to a gene: 1. This CDR3 is 14 amino acids long. CDR1 is MNHEY and CDR2 is SVGAGI in the germline V gene. CDR3 sequence (DNA): TGTGCCAGCAGCGACAGGGCTGGGGCCAACGTCCTGACTTTC. This encodes CASSDRAGANVLTF.

The chain joins TRBV5-1 to TRBJ2-3; D call uncertain. V lost 3 bases and J lost 1, with 9 bases in between. CDR1 and CDR2 from the germline V gene are SGHRS and YFSETQ. The CDR3 totals 14 residues. CDR3 DNA sequence: TGCGCCAGCAGCTGGAGTTCCGGCACAGATACGCAGTATTTT. This sequence encodes CASSWSSGTDTQYF. Full variable domain (outside the CDR3, taken from reference TRBV5-1 and TRBJ2-3): KAGVTQTPRYLIKTRGQQVTLSCSPISGHRSVSWYQQTPGQGLQFLFEYFSETQRNKGNFPGRFSGRQFSNSRSEMNVSTLELGDSALYLCASSWSSGTDTQYFGPGTRLTVL.

The V and J genes are TRBV30 and TRBJ2-7; TRBD2 matches 7 bases. The CDR3 loop spans 16 amino acids. Germline V lookup: CDR1 GTSNPN, CDR2 SVGIG (reference sequence). J lost 6 bases, V lost 0 bases, and 14 bases had no gene match. The chain's CDR3 is CAWSVRLAEYPIEQYF. CDR3 nucleotides: TGTGCCTGGAGTGTACGGCTAGCGGAATACCCCATCGAGCAGTACTTC.

The DNA for the CDR3 is TGTGCCAGCAAAGGACTAGCGGGAGACATTCAGTACTTC. Residues: CASKGLAGDIQYF. This sequence joins TRBV13 and TRBJ2-4; the match to TRBD2 covers 13 bases. Germline values: CDR1 PRHDT, CDR2 FYEKMQ (reference sequence). This CDR3 spans 13 amino acids. With 7 bases clipped from V and 8 bases from J, the junction kept 2 bases outside the gene matches.

The chain links TRBV10-1 to TRBJ2-1; the D gene is possibly TRBD2 (6 bases). CDR1 is WNHNN, CDR2 SYGVQD, per germline (reference sequence). This CDR3 comprises 16 residues. V lost 0 bases to trimming and J lost 8 bases, with 17 bases between them. The CDR3 coding sequence is TGCGCCAGCAGTGAGTCGTTCGGGACTCCTTTGGATGAGCAGTTCTTC. This codes for CASSESFGTPLDEQFF.

This clone turned up a few times. The genes are TRBV15 and TRBJ2-2; a possible D gene is TRBD2 (6 bases). Germline V lookup: CDR1 LNHNV, CDR2 YYDKDF (reference sequence). V lost 1 base to trimming and J lost 4 bases, with 16 bases between them. There are 17 residues in the CDR3. The CDR3 nucleotides read TGTGCCACCAGCAGAGGTCTCTGGGGGGTACGCACCGGGGAGCTGTTTTTT. This codes for CATSRGLWGVRTGELFF. Full variable domain (missing parts from reference TRBV15 and TRBJ2-2): DAMVIQNPRYQVTQFGKPVTLSCSQTLNHNVMYWYQQKSSQAPKLLFHYYDKDFNNEADTPDNFQSRRPNTSFCFLDIRSPGLGDTAMYLCATSRGLWGVRTGELFFGEGSRLTVL.

The CDR3 region is CASSPTGCEQFF. Written as DNA, the CDR3 is TGTGCCAGCAGCCCGACGGGTTGTGAGCAGTTCTTC. The chain combines TRBV7-9 with TRBJ2-1; D unclear. Germline V gene sequence: CDR1 SEHNR, CDR2 FQNEAQ (reference sequence). The germline V and J ends were trimmed by 5 bases and 9 bases, with 11 bases remaining between them. The length of the CDR3 is 12 residues.

The V gene is TRBV7-2, the J gene TRBJ1-1; TRBD1 matches 9 bases. The CDR3 spans 16 residues. With V trimmed by 1 base and J by 1 base, 4 bases remained unmatched. CDR1 is SGHTA, CDR2 FQGNSA, per germline. CDR3 region: CASSLGDRVRNTEAFF. For the CDR3, the DNA is TGTGCCAGCAGCTTAGGGGACAGGGTGAGGAACACTGAAGCTTTCTTT.

The chain joins TRBV28 to TRBJ2-6, with 7 bases fitting TRBD1. Germline loops: CDR1 MDHEN, CDR2 SYDVKM. After removal of 6 bases from V and 2 bases from J, the junction contained 10 bases not matched to a gene. The length of the CDR3 is 17 residues. CDR3 in amino acids: CASSARDQGAGANVLTF. The CDR3 DNA reads as TGTGCCAGCAGCGCCAGGGATCAGGGGGCTGGGGCCAACGTCCTGACTTTC. Combining the CDR3 with reference TRBV28 and TRBJ2-6 gives the whole variable domain DVKVTQSSRYLVKRTGEKVFLECVQDMDHENMFWYRQDPGLGLRLIYFSYDVKMKEKGDIPEGYSVSREKKERFSLILESASTNQTSMYLCASSARDQGAGANVLTFGAGSRLTVL.

The rearrangement links TRBV4-2 to TRBJ1-3, with unresolved D. The CDR3 spans 13 residues. The ends were cut back, 0 bases at V and 4 bases at J, with 4 bases in the middle. CDR1 is LGHNA, CDR2 YNFKEQ, per germline. As DNA, the CDR3 is TGTGCCAGCAGCCAAGAGACAGGAAACACCATATATTTT. It codes for CASSQETGNTIYF.

The V gene is TRBV5-4, the J gene TRBJ2-7; 8 bases align to TRBD1. With 0 bases clipped from V and 6 bases from J, the junction kept 17 bases outside the gene matches. The germline V gene encodes CDR1 SGHNT and CDR2 YYREEE (reference sequence). CDR3 length: 18 residues. CDR3 loop: CASSLVDRGGGDPSEQYF. DNA of the CDR3: TGTGCCAGCAGCTTGGTCGACAGGGGAGGCGGGGACCCCTCCGAGCAGTACTTC.